The rows below give T cell receptor beta chains drawn from one sample of a study of T cell repertoires in cytomegalovirus infection. A single record per CDR3 protein comes from TCRdb applying MiXCR to the reads. The sample lists approximately 180,000 distinct CDR3 sequences; 8% to 10% were seen once. Sequences were obtained from PBMCs. The receptors here all came from a human donor in good health (CMV status not recorded). Some clones in this sample may be carry-over from other donors' samples. Each CDR3 is given with its conserved first and last residue. A row's size may be missing; if present it is once, few, many or a size class.

clone size	J gene	V gene	CDR3 protein
many	TRBJ2-1	TRBV7-3	CASSLTSSGASFGNEQFF
many	TRBJ1-3	TRBV28	CASSFGSHSGNTIYF
many	TRBJ1-2	TRBV19	CASSTEGLTPGRHYGYTF
few	TRBJ2-4	TRBV5-1	CASRPVGAGNIQYF
.	TRBJ2-7	TRBV5-4	CASHPSRVINEQYF
many	TRBJ2-6	TRBV20-1	CSARSQGASGANVLTF
few	TRBJ1-6	TRBV7-4	CASSFSSGGNSPLHF
many	TRBJ2-7	TRBV10-1	CASSVRDRDYEQYF
few	TRBJ2-6	TRBV18	CASSPGQGIPGANVLTF
many	TRBJ2-7	TRBV2	CARQEPGLAGRSSYEQYF
many	TRBJ2-4	TRBV20-1	CSASVGLGNIQYF
many	TRBJ1-2	TRBV10-3	CAIRHDRANYGYTF